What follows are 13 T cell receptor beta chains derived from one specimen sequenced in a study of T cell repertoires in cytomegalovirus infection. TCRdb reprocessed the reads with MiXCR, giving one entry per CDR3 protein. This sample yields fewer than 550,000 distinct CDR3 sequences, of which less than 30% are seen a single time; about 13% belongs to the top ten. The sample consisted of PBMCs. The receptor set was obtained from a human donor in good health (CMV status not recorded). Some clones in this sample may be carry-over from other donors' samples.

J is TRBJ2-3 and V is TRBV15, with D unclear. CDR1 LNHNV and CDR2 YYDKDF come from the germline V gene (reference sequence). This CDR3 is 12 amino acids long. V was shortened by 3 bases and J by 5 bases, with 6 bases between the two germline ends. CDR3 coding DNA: TGTGCCACCAGCAGCCTGGAAGATACGCAGTATTTT. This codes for CATSSLEDTQYF.

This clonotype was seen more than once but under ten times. The chain's CDR3 is CASSLPGMSSGNTIYF. Written as DNA, the CDR3 is TGTGCCAGCAGCCTCCCAGGAATGAGCTCTGGAAACACCATATATTTT. The chain is built from TRBV6-6 and TRBJ1-3, with D unclear. This CDR3 has 16 amino acids. Germline V gene data show CDR1 as MNHNY and CDR2 as SVGAGI (reference sequence). Trimming took off 6 bases at V and 0 bases at J, with 15 bases between the two ends.

CDR3 DNA: TGTGCCAGCAGCCTCTACAGGGGACCTAACACTGAAGCTTTCTTT. Amino acids: CASSLYRGPNTEAFF. V is TRBV7-9 and J is TRBJ1-1, with 7 bases matching TRBD1. Trimming at V came to 5 bases and at J to 2 bases, leaving 8 bases not matched to a gene. CDR3 length equals 15 residues. Germline CDR1 reads SEHNR; CDR2 reads FQNEAQ (reference sequence).

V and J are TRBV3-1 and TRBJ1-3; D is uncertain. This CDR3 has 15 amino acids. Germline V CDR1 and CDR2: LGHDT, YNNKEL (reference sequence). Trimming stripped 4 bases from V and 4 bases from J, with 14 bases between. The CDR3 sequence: CASSRASSGGNTIYF. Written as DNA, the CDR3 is TGTGCCAGCAGCCGGGCCTCGTCGGGCGGAAACACCATATATTTT.

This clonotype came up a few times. In DNA, the CDR3 is TGTGCCAGCAGATTACAGAGTGAAGCTTTCTTT. Protein product: CASRLQSEAFF. This chain joins TRBV6-6 and TRBJ1-1; no clear D gene. The length of the CDR3 is 11 residues. The germline V gene encodes CDR1 MNHNY and CDR2 SVGAGI (reference sequence). V lost 6 bases and J 7 bases, leaving 9 bases between the germline ends.

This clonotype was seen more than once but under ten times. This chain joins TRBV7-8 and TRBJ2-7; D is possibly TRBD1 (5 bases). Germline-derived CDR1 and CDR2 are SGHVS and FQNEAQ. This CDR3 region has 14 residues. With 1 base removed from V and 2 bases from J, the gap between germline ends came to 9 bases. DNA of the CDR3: TGTGCCAGCAGCTTAGAGGACACAGCCTACGAGCAGTACTTC. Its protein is CASSLEDTAYEQYF.

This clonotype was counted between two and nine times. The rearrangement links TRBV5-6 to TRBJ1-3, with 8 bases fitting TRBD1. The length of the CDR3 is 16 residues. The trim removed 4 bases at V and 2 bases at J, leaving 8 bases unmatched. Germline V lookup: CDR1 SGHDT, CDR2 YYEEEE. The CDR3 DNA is TGTGCCAGCAGCCTAGACAGGGGAATGGCTGGAAACACCATATATTTT. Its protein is CASSLDRGMAGNTIYF.

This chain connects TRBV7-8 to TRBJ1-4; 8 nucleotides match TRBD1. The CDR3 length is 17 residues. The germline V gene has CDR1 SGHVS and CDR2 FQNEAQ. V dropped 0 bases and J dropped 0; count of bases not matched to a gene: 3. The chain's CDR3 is CASSLAGTGPTNEKLFF. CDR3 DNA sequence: TGTGCCAGCAGCTTAGCCGGGACAGGTCCAACTAATGAAAAACTGTTTTTT. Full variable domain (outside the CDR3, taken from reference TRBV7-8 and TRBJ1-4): GAGVSQSPRYKVAKRGQDVALRCDPISGHVSLFWYQQALGQGPEFLTYFQNEAQLDKSGLPSDRFFAERPEGSVSTLKIQRTQQEDSAVYLCASSLAGTGPTNEKLFFGSGTQLSVL.

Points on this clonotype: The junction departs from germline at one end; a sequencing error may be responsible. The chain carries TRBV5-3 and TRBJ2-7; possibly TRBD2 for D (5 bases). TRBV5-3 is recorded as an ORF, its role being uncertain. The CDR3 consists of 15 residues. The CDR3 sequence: CASSSGSVVSYEQYF. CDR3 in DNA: TGTGCCAGCAGCTCGGGGAGCGTGGTCTCCTACGAGCAGTACTTC.

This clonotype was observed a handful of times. CDR3 in amino acids: CASSQGELNSAYGYTF. CDR3 bases: TGCGCCAGCAGCCAAGGGGAGCTGAATTCCGCGTATGGCTACACCTTC. The chain couples TRBV4-1 to TRBJ1-2; no clear D gene. Trimming took 1 base from V and 5 from J, leaving 17 bases between them. Germline CDR1 reads MGHRA; CDR2 reads YSYEKL. There are 16 residues in the CDR3.

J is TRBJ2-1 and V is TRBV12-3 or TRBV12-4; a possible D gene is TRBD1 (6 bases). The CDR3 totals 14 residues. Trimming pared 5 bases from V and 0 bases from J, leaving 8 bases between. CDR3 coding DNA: TGTGCCAGCAGTGGACAGAGCTCCTACAATGAGCAGTTCTTC. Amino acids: CASSGQSSYNEQFF.

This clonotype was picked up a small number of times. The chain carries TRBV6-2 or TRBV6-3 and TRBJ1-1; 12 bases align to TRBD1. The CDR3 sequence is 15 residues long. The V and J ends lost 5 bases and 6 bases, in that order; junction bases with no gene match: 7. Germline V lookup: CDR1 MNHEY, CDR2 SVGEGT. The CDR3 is CASSASGQGAAEAFF. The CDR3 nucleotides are TGTGCCAGCAGTGCCTCGGGACAGGGGGCTGCTGAAGCTTTCTTT.

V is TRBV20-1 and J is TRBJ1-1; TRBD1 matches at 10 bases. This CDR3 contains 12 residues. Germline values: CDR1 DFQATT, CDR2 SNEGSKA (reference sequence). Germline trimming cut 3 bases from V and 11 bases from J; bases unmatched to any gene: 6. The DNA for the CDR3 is TGCAGTGCTAGGGCCCTGGGACAGGGGGCTTTCTTT. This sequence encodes CSARALGQGAFF.